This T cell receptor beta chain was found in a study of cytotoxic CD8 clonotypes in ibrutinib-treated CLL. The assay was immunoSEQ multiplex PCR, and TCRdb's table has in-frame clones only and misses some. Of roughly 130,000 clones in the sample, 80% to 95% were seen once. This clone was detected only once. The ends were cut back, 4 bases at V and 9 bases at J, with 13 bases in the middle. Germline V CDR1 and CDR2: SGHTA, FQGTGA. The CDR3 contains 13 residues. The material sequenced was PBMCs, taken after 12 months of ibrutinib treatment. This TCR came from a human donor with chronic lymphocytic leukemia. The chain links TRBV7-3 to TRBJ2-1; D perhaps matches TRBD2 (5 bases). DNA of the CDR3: TGTGCCAGCAGCTCAGAGAGGACTGGTGAGCAGTTCTTC. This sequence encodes CASSSERTGEQFF.